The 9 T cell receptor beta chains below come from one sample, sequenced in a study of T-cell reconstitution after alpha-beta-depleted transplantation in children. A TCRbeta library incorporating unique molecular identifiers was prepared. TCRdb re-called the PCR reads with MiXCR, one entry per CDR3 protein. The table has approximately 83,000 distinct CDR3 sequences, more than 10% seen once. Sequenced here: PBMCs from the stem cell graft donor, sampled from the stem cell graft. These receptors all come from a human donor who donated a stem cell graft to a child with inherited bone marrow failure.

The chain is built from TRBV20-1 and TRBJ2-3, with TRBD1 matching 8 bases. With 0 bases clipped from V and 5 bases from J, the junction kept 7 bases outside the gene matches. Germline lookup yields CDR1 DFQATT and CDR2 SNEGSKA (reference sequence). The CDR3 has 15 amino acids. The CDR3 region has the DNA TGCAGTGCTAGAGAGTTGACAGGGGTGATAGATACGCAGTATTTT. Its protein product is CSARELTGVIDTQYF.

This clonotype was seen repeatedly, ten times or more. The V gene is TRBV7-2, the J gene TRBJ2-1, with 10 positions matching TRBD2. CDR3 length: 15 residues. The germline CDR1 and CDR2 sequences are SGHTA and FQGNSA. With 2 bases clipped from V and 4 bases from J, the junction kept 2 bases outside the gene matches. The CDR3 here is CASSLTSGKYNEQFF. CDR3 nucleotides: TGTGCCAGCAGCTTAACTAGCGGGAAATACAATGAGCAGTTCTTC.

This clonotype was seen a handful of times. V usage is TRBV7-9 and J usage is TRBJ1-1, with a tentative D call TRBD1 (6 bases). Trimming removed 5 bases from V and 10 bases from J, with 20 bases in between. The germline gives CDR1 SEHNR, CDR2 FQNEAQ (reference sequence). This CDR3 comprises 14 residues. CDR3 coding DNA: TGTGCCAGCAGCCAGCCTATGGCAGGGGTATCAGCTTTCTTT. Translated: CASSQPMAGVSAFF.

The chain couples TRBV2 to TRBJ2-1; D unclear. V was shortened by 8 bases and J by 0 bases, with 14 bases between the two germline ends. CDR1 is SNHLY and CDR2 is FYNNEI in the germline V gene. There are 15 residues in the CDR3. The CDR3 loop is CASERERHSYNEQFF. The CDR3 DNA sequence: TGTGCCAGCGAGAGAGAGCGTCACTCCTACAATGAGCAGTTCTTC.

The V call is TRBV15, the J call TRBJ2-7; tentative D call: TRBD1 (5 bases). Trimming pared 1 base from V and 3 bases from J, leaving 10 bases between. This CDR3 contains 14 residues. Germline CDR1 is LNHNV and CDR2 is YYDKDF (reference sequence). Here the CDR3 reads CATSRAITGYEQYF. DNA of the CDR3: TGTGCCACCAGCAGAGCGATTACAGGCTACGAGCAGTACTTC. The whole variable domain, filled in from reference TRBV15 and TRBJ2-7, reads DAMVIQNPRYQVTQFGKPVTLSCSQTLNHNVMYWYQQKSSQAPKLLFHYYDKDFNNEADTPDNFQSRRPNTSFCFLDIRSPGLGDTAMYLCATSRAITGYEQYFGPGTRLTVT.

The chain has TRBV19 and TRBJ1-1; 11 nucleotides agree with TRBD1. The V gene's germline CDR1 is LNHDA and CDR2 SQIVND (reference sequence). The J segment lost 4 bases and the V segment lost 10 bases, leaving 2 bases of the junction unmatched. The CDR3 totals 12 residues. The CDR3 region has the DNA TGTGCCACCGGGACAGGGGGCACTGAAGCTTTCTTT. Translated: CATGTGGTEAFF.

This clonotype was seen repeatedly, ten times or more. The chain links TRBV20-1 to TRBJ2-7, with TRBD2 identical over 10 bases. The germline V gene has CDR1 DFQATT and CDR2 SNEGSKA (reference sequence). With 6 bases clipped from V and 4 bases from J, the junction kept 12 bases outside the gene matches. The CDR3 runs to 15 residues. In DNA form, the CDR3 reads TGCAGTGCCCGGGCGGCTAGCGGGAGTTGGTACGAGCAGTACTTC. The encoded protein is CSARAASGSWYEQYF.

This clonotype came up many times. The CDR3 DNA follows: TGCAGTGCTAGAGATCCGATTGGACAGGGTTATGAAAAACTGTTTTTT. Translated, it gives CSARDPIGQGYEKLFF. This rearrangement joins TRBV20-1 to TRBJ1-4; 8 positions agree with TRBD1. Germline assignment: CDR1 DFQATT and CDR2 SNEGSKA (reference sequence). Trimming removed 0 bases from V and 6 bases from J; junction bases left unmatched: 9. The CDR3 extends over 16 amino acids.

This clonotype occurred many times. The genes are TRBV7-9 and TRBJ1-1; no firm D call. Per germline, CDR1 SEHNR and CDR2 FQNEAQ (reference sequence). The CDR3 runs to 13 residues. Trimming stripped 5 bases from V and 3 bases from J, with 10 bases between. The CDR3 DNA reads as TGTGCCAGCAGCCGAACTAAGGACACTGAAGCTTTCTTT. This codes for CASSRTKDTEAFF.